Detailed here is one T cell receptor (beta chain). Its antigen is unidentified. The table came from immunoSEQ multiplex PCR; TCRdb's copy has only in-frame clones and leaves some out. The data show 2 million to 3 million clones, with roughly 93% seen just once and 0.36% held by the top ten. This entry belongs to a study of shared clonotypes between healthy human individuals. Whole-study context: Donors had three CD4 naive, three CD4 memory, two CD8 naive and one CD8 memory plate apiece. Study results and caveats: Generally, naive subsets came out with larger estimated richness than memory subsets. With a few donors compared, 4% to 5% of naive CD4 clonotypes were shared.

Trimming stripped 1 base from V and 2 bases from J, with 10 bases between. The germline gives CDR1 SGHTS, CDR2 YDEGEE. The CDR3 covers 14 residues. This receptor was obtained from a man younger than 35 in good health. Some clones in this sample may be carry-over from other donors' samples. Sequences were obtained from naive CD4+ T cells from PBMCs. This sample's subset: CD45RA+ positively selected. This chain links TRBV5-8 with TRBJ2-7, with a tentative D call TRBD1 (5 bases). CDR3 loop: CASSLIGAAYEQYF. The CDR3 DNA is TGTGCCAGCAGCTTGATAGGGGCCGCCTACGAGCAGTACTTC.